Given below is one T cell receptor beta chain in context. This record belongs to a study of blood T cell repertoires in COVID-19. TCRdb's copy holds only in-frame clones and misses some; the assay was immunoSEQ multiplex PCR. The repertoire includes under 250,000 clones, roughly four fifths of them detected once, and approximately 5.2% sits in the top ten. This CDR3 spans 15 amino acids. CDR1 is SGHRS and CDR2 is YFSETQ in the germline V gene. Unmatched junction bases numbered 4, after V lost 1 base and J lost 6 bases. The sequence was obtained from a woman between 65 and 79 years old with COVID-19, enrolled during active disease. The V call is TRBV5-1, the J call TRBJ2-2, with 9 bases aligning to TRBD2. Sequenced: peripheral blood. The CDR3 protein is CASSLQLAGSGELFF. The CDR3 DNA reads TGCGCCAGCAGCTTGCAGCTAGCGGGATCCGGGGAGCTGTTTTTT. Filled out from reference TRBV5-1 and TRBJ2-2, the complete variable domain reads KAGVTQTPRYLIKTRGQQVTLSCSPISGHRSVSWYQQTPGQGLQFLFEYFSETQRNKGNFPGRFSGRQFSNSRSEMNVSTLELGDSALYLCASSLQLAGSGELFFGEGSRLTVL.